These 26 T cell receptor beta chains were all obtained from the same sample, sequenced in a study of T cells after yellow fever vaccination. MiXCR, run by TCRdb on the 5' RACE reads, gives a single entry per CDR3 protein. The table shows hundreds of thousands of distinct CDR3 sequences, with roughly 13% occurring only once. Sequenced here: PBMCs, sampled on the day of the yellow fever booster vaccination. The receptors were gathered from a man aged 25-45 years who received the YFV17D yellow fever vaccine.

This chain uses TRBV27 with TRBJ2-1; 9 bases are a match to TRBD2. With V trimmed by 7 bases and J by 9 bases, 13 bases remained unmatched. CDR3 length: 15 amino acids. The germline gives CDR1 MNHEY, CDR2 SMNVEV (reference sequence). In DNA form, the CDR3 reads TGTGCCAGCACCCGAGGGGCGGGAGGGCCGGCTGAGCAGTTCTTC. Translated: CASTRGAGGPAEQFF.

This clonotype was counted only a few times. The rearrangement joins TRBV10-3 to TRBJ1-1; 7 nucleotides line up with TRBD1. V was pared by 6 bases and J by 0 bases, with 4 bases of the junction left unmatched. Germline CDR1 and CDR2: ENHRY and SYGVKD. The CDR3 has 14 amino acids. CDR3 in amino acids: CAISKDRMNTEAFF. DNA of the CDR3: TGTGCCATCAGCAAGGACAGGATGAACACTGAAGCTTTCTTT.

This clonotype was counted a few times. The genes are TRBV11-2 and TRBJ2-7; D may be TRBD1 (6 bases). CDR1 is SGHAT, CDR2 FQNNGV, per germline. Deletions cut 5 bases from V and 5 bases from J, with 19 bases between. The CDR3 has 15 amino acids. The CDR3, as DNA: TGTGCCAGCAGCCCACCAGACAGGAGGATCCACGAGCAGTACTTC. It encodes CASSPPDRRIHEQYF.

The V and J genes are TRBV6-4 and TRBJ2-2; D may match TRBD1 or TRBD2 (6 bases each). The CDR3 runs 14 residues. CDR1 is MRHNA and CDR2 is SNTAGT in the germline V gene. Deletions cut 6 bases from V and 7 bases from J, with 15 bases between. The chain's CDR3 is CASSSQGLGGELFF. CDR3 DNA: TGTGCCAGCAGCTCACAGGGACTTGGCGGGGAGCTGTTTTTT.

In this sample, this clonotype turned up many times. The chain has TRBV20-1 and TRBJ1-1; the D gene is possibly TRBD1 (5 bases). Germline-derived CDR1 and CDR2 are DFQATT and SNEGSKA (reference sequence). V was cut by 3 bases and J by 4 bases, with 12 bases left in between. The CDR3 has 13 amino acids. The CDR3 is CSASGGAITEAFF. The CDR3 nucleotides read TGCAGTGCTAGCGGAGGGGCGATCACTGAAGCTTTCTTT.

This clonotype was counted a few times. The chain is built from TRBV20-1 and TRBJ1-6, with 7 bases matching TRBD1. Germline-derived CDR1 and CDR2 are DFQATT and SNEGSKA (reference sequence). V was pared by 6 bases and J by 10 bases, with 9 bases of the junction left unmatched. The CDR3 has 13 residues. The CDR3 nucleotides read TGCAGTGCCAACAGGGGAGGTGAATCACCCCTCCACTTT. Translated, it gives CSANRGGESPLHF.

The chain carries TRBV9 and TRBJ2-1, with D perhaps matching TRBD1 (5 bases). This CDR3 region has 15 residues. V lost 0 bases and J lost 7, with 14 bases in between. The germline V gene has CDR1 SGDLS and CDR2 YYNGEE. The CDR3 loop is CASSVADGAGNEQFF. The CDR3 bases are TGTGCCAGCAGCGTAGCTGATGGGGCTGGGAATGAGCAGTTCTTC.

This clonotype has just a few counts. This clone may be a read error of a much larger clone one base away. The chain carries TRBV28 and TRBJ2-1, with unresolved D. The CDR3 runs 13 residues. From germline, CDR1 is MDHEN and CDR2 SYDVKM. V dropped 6 bases and J dropped 0 bases, with 6 bases sitting between them. The chain's CDR3 is CASRLSSYNEQFF. CDR3 in DNA: TGTGCCAGCAGGTTGAGCTCCTACAATGAGCAGTTCTTC.

This clonotype was counted many times. The CDR3 DNA reads as TGTGCCACCAGTGGAGGGGCTAGTCTTAGGGGGCAGTTCTTC. Residues: CATSGGASLRGQFF. The chain couples TRBV24-1 to TRBJ2-1, with D possibly called TRBD1 or TRBD2 (5 bases each). CDR3 length: 14 amino acids. Trimming stripped 5 bases from V and 12 bases from J, with 19 bases between. Germline V CDR1 and CDR2: KGHDR, SFDVKD.

This clonotype appeared a few times. V gene TRBV13 combines with J gene TRBJ1-1, with 7 bases that match TRBD1. The germline V gene encodes CDR1 PRHDT and CDR2 FYEKMQ (reference sequence). CDR3 length equals 12 residues. After removal of 3 bases from V and 11 bases from J, the junction contained 6 bases not matched to a gene. The CDR3 reads CASSFTGVSAFF. The CDR3 coding sequence is TGTGCCAGCAGCTTTACAGGGGTCTCCGCTTTCTTT.

The rearrangement links TRBV7-6 to TRBJ1-3, with D unresolved. Germline CDR1 and CDR2: SGHVS and FNYEAQ. V was pared by 5 bases and J by 0 bases, with 8 bases between. The CDR3 runs 14 residues. The CDR3 nucleotides read TGTGCCAGCAGCCCCGTGCTCTCTGGAAACACCATATATTTT. This translates into CASSPVLSGNTIYF.

In its sample, this clonotype was seen a few times. V and J are TRBV29-1 and TRBJ2-1; perhaps TRBD2 as D (7 bases). The CDR3 sequence is 14 residues long. In germline, CDR1 is SQVTM, CDR2 ANQGSEA. The CDR3 here is CAQGRGGAGNEQFF. DNA of the CDR3: TGCGCCCAGGGCCGTGGGGGGGCTGGGAATGAGCAGTTCTTC.

This clonotype was recorded a few times. This chain connects TRBV18 to TRBJ2-1, with a possible D match to TRBD2 (6 bases). Deletions cut 0 bases from V and 12 bases from J, with 9 bases between. Germline CDR1 reads KGHSH; CDR2 reads LQKENI. The CDR3 is made up of 12 amino acids. The CDR3 loop reads CASSPPQGGQFF. The DNA for the CDR3 is TGTGCCAGCTCACCACCCCAGGGAGGGCAGTTCTTC.

This clonotype was observed a handful of times. This chain connects TRBV20-1 to TRBJ1-4; D remains unclear. V was shortened by 4 bases and J by 13 bases, with 13 bases between the two germline ends. There are 11 residues in the CDR3. Looked up from germline, CDR1 is DFQATT and CDR2 is SNEGSKA (reference sequence). DNA of the CDR3: TGCAGTGCTATACGGTCGGAAGGACTGTTTTTT. This translates into CSAIRSEGLFF.

V gene TRBV7-6 combines with J gene TRBJ1-1; D call uncertain. The ends were cut back, 1 base at V and 4 bases at J, with 10 bases in the middle. Germline loops: CDR1 SGHVS, CDR2 FNYEAQ. This CDR3 is 14 amino acids long. This CDR3 is CASSLGSQSTEAFF. In DNA, the CDR3 is TGTGCCAGCAGCTTAGGCAGCCAGAGCACTGAAGCTTTCTTT.

This clonotype has just a few counts. This chain links TRBV7-2 with TRBJ2-1; tentatively, D is TRBD2 (7 bases). The CDR3 runs to 15 residues. V dropped 5 bases and J dropped 2 bases, with 13 bases sitting between them. The germline V gene encodes CDR1 SGHTA and CDR2 FQGNSA. The CDR3 loop is CASSQRGGPYNEQFF. For the CDR3, the DNA is TGTGCCAGCAGCCAGCGCGGGGGCCCCTACAATGAGCAGTTCTTC.

V usage is TRBV7-2 and J usage is TRBJ2-7, with 11 nucleotides matching TRBD2. Germline values: CDR1 SGHTA, CDR2 FQGNSA. V trimming: 4 bases; J trimming: 11 bases; junction bases outside the gene matches: 19. This CDR3 spans 17 amino acids. The CDR3 region is CASSSPRGRLAGSPKYF. For the CDR3, the DNA is TGTGCCAGCAGCTCACCCAGGGGCCGACTAGCGGGAAGCCCTAAGTACTTC. The entire variable domain, with the rest obtained from reference TRBV7-2 and TRBJ2-7, is as follows: GAGVSQSPSNKVTEKGKDVELRCDPISGHTALYWYRQSLGQGLEFLIYFQGNSAPDKSGLPSDRFSAERTGGSVSTLTIQRTQQEDSAVYLCASSSPRGRLAGSPKYFGPGTRLTVT.

This clonotype came up a few times. The chain recombines TRBV7-2 with TRBJ2-5; TRBD2 matches at 11 bases. This CDR3 has 17 amino acids. Germline V gene data show CDR1 as SGHTA and CDR2 as FQGNSA. The V gene end was trimmed by 5 bases and the J gene end by 2 bases; junction bases not matched to a gene: 10. CDR3 in amino acids: CASSPPTSGIRQETQYF. The CDR3, as DNA: TGTGCCAGCAGCCCGCCGACTAGCGGGATCCGGCAAGAGACCCAGTACTTC.

V gene TRBV7-8 combines with J gene TRBJ1-1, with TRBD1 matching 7 bases. The CDR3 length is 15 residues. CDR1 and CDR2 (germline): SGHVS, FQNEAQ. Trimming at V came to 4 bases and at J to 0 bases, leaving 5 bases not matched to a gene. As DNA, the CDR3 is TGTGCCAGCAGCTCGCGCAGGGGGGTGAACACTGAAGCTTTCTTT. The encoded protein is CASSSRRGVNTEAFF.

The chain combines TRBV4-3 with TRBJ2-1; TRBD2 might be the D (7 bases). Germline V gene data show CDR1 as LGHNA and CDR2 as YSLEER. The CDR3 extends over 15 amino acids. V was trimmed by 4 bases and J by 9 bases, leaving 19 bases between them. This CDR3 is CASSRGGATNLEQFF. For the CDR3, the DNA is TGCGCCAGCAGCCGGGGGGGGGCGACTAACCTTGAGCAGTTCTTC.

The chain employs TRBV20-1 and TRBJ2-1, with TRBD2 matching 9 bases. The CDR3 spans 15 residues. The germline V gene has CDR1 DFQATT and CDR2 SNEGSKA (reference sequence). Trimming removed 2 bases from V and 7 bases from J; junction bases left unmatched: 9. CDR3 nucleotide sequence: TGCAGTGCTAGAATGACTAGCGGTAATGGGAATGAGCAGTTCTTC. It is translated as CSARMTSGNGNEQFF.

The chain couples TRBV20-1 to TRBJ2-1; D possibly corresponds to TRBD2 (6 bases). Germline V gene sequence: CDR1 DFQATT, CDR2 SNEGSKA (reference sequence). V was pared by 3 bases and J by 3 bases, with 15 bases between. CDR3 length: 15 residues. CDR3 DNA sequence: TGCAGTGCTAGCGAGGGCGGGAACCTCTACAATGAGCAGTTCTTC. This translates into CSASEGGNLYNEQFF.

The chain joins TRBV7-9 to TRBJ2-1, with 13 nucleotides matching TRBD2. The CDR3 is 21 amino acids. Trimming cost V 5 bases and J 5 bases; bases outside gene matches: 21. Germline values: CDR1 SEHNR, CDR2 FQNEAQ (reference sequence). This CDR3 is CASSPQVLAGGPGLTNNEQFF. The CDR3 nucleotides read TGTGCCAGCAGCCCCCAAGTACTAGCGGGAGGGCCCGGACTGACAAACAATGAGCAGTTCTTC.

The chain links TRBV20-1 to TRBJ2-1; a weak D match, TRBD2 (5 bases). Looked up from germline, CDR1 is DFQATT and CDR2 is SNEGSKA (reference sequence). There are 14 residues in the CDR3. V was cut by 8 bases and J by 1 base, with 15 bases left in between. The CDR3 DNA reads TGCAGTAGGGCTCTACGCGGGTCCTACAATGAGCAGTTCTTC. It encodes CSRALRGSYNEQFF.

The CDR3 nucleotides read TGTGCCAGCAGTTTGGTGCAGGGGGCTTCTCCAGATACGCAGTATTTT. Amino acids: CASSLVQGASPDTQYF. The V and J genes are TRBV28 and TRBJ2-3; 8 positions match TRBD1. From germline, CDR1 is MDHEN and CDR2 SYDVKM. The CDR3 totals 16 residues. The ends lost 3 bases at V and 4 bases at J; junction bases unmatched: 9.

The sample holds many counts of this clonotype. The chain joins TRBV7-2 to TRBJ1-3; no firm D call. CDR3 length: 14 amino acids. V was clipped by 5 bases and J by 1 base, with 9 bases between them. The germline CDR1 and CDR2 sequences are SGHTA and FQGNSA. The CDR3 spells CASSLGISGNTIYF. Written as DNA, the CDR3 is TGTGCCAGCAGCCTTGGGATTTCTGGAAACACCATATATTTT.